These 7 T cell receptor beta chains originate from one sample sequenced in a study of shared clonotypes between healthy human individuals. The data were produced by immunoSEQ multiplex PCR, yet TCRdb's version contains in-frame clones alone and is incomplete. The sample gives some 2,100,000 clones, about 92% of which show up once; around 1.7% is in the top ten. Naive CD8 populations comprised CD45RO-negative cells positively selected for CCR7, excluding terminally differentiated effector memory CD45RA+ cells. Sample: naive CD8+ T cells from PBMCs. These receptors were taken from a man between 18 and 29 years old in good health. Some clones in this sample may be carry-over from other donors' samples.

This clone appeared once. V and J are TRBV6-5 and TRBJ2-3; unclear D gene. The CDR3 length is 14 residues. V was clipped by 8 bases and J by 0 bases, with 12 bases between them. Germline V gives CDR1 MNHEY, CDR2 SVGAGI. The CDR3 loop is CASSLRSSTDTQYF. In DNA, the CDR3 is TGTGCCAGCTCCCTAAGGAGTAGCACAGATACGCAGTATTTT.

The rearrangement joins TRBV14 to TRBJ2-1; possible D gene TRBD2, 6 bases. Germline V gene sequence: CDR1 SGHDN, CDR2 FVKESK. Trimming removed 3 bases from V and 6 bases from J, with 18 bases in between. This CDR3 has 16 residues. CDR3 protein: CASSQYPDYVGNEQFF. CDR3 nucleotides: TGTGCCAGCAGCCAGTATCCGGACTATGTGGGCAATGAGCAGTTCTTC. The full variable domain, with the rest looked up from reference TRBV14 and TRBJ2-1, is EAGVTQFPSHSVIEKGQTVTLRCDPISGHDNLYWYRRVMGKEIKFLLHFVKESKQDESGMPNNRFLAERTGGTYSTLKVQPAELEDSGVYFCASSQYPDYVGNEQFFGPGTRLTVL.

Regarding this clone: Additional DNA sequences in this sample encode the identical CDR3. V gene TRBV7-9 combines with J gene TRBJ2-5; TRBD1 agrees at 8 bases. The CDR3 totals 15 residues. V was clipped by 4 bases and J by 2 bases; unmatched bases: 6. Germline-derived CDR1 and CDR2 are SEHNR and FQNEAQ (reference sequence). In DNA, the CDR3 is TGTGCCAGCAGCTCCCGACAGGGGACACAAGAGACCCAGTACTTC. Translating gives CASSSRQGTQETQYF. Looking up the rest from reference TRBV7-9 and TRBJ2-5 gives the full variable domain: DTGVSQNPRHKITKRGQNVTFRCDPISEHNRLYWYRQTLGQGPEFLTYFQNEAQLEKSRLLSDRFSAERPKGSFSTLEIQRTEQGDSAMYLCASSSRQGTQETQYFGPGTRLLVL.

The chain couples TRBV2 to TRBJ2-1; 9 nucleotides align to TRBD2. CDR3 length equals 16 residues. After removal of 4 bases from V and 1 base from J, the junction contained 5 bases not matched to a gene. CDR1 and CDR2 (germline): SNHLY, FYNNEI. CDR3 in DNA: TGTGCCAGCAGTGGATTGACTAGCGGATCCTACAATGAGCAGTTCTTC. Translated: CASSGLTSGSYNEQFF.

This chain joins TRBV15 and TRBJ1-1; weak D call: TRBD1 (5 bases). The V end lost 3 bases, the J end lost 2 bases, and 10 bases lay between the germline ends. The germline V gene has CDR1 LNHNV and CDR2 YYDKDF (reference sequence). CDR3 size: 14 residues. This CDR3 reads CATSRGGPNTEAFF. The CDR3 DNA reads as TGTGCCACCAGCAGGGGGGGTCCCAACACTGAAGCTTTCTTT. Full variable domain (remainder filled in from reference TRBV15 and TRBJ1-1): DAMVIQNPRYQVTQFGKPVTLSCSQTLNHNVMYWYQQKSSQAPKLLFHYYDKDFNNEADTPDNFQSRRPNTSFCFLDIRSPGLGDTAMYLCATSRGGPNTEAFFGQGTRLTVV.

The chain carries TRBV19 and TRBJ2-7; 10 bases map to TRBD2. CDR1 and CDR2 (germline): LNHDA, SQIVND (reference sequence). The CDR3 totals 16 residues. V shed 3 bases and J 4 bases; nucleotides not matched to a gene: 9. Written as DNA, the CDR3 is TGTGCCAGTAGTATTCAAGCGGGAGGGCGAAGATACGAGCAGTACTTC. Translation: CASSIQAGGRRYEQYF.

This chain joins TRBV19 and TRBJ1-5; 10 nucleotides line up with TRBD1. Germline V gives CDR1 LNHDA, CDR2 SQIVND (reference sequence). The CDR3 runs to 16 residues. The V and J ends lost 4 bases and 5 bases, in that order; junction bases with no gene match: 8. DNA for the CDR3: TGTGCCAGTAGTAGCGTACCCGGGACAGGGGATCAGCCCCAGCATTTT. Its translation is CASSSVPGTGDQPQHF.